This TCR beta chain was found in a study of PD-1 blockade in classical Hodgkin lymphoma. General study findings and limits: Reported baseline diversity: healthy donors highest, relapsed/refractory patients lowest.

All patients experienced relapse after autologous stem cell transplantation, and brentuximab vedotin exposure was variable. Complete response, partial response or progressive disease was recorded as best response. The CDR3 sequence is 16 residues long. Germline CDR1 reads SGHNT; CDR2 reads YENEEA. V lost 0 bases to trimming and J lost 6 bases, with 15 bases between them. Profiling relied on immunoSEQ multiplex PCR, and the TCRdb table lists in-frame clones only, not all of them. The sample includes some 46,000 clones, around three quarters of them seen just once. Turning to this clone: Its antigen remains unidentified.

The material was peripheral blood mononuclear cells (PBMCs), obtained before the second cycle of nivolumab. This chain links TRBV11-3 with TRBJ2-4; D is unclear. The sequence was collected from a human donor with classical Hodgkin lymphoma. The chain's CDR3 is CASSLDIRQLGNIQYF. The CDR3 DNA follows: TGTGCCAGCAGCTTAGACATTCGGCAGTTGGGAAACATTCAGTACTTC.